The 30 T cell receptor beta chains listed next were all sequenced from one sample in a study of blood T cell repertoires in COVID-19. TCRdb's copy holds only in-frame clones and misses some; the assay was immunoSEQ multiplex PCR. The sample has roughly 38,000 clones; under 90% are singletons. What was sequenced was peripheral blood. Every receptor here comes from a man between 60 and 75 years old with COVID-19, enrolled during active disease.

The chain combines TRBV11-2 with TRBJ1-1; 7 bases are shared with TRBD1. The germline gives CDR1 SGHAT, CDR2 FQNNGV. The CDR3 is made up of 15 amino acids. The junction had 7 bases not matched to a gene; V was cut back by 2 bases and J by 4 bases. CDR3 sequence (DNA): TGTGCCAGCAGCTTATCCTCAGGGGGAACCACTGAAGCTTTCTTT. This sequence encodes CASSLSSGGTTEAFF.

This chain links TRBV27 with TRBJ2-7, with 7 positions matching TRBD2. V trimming: 4 bases; J trimming: 7 bases; junction bases outside the gene matches: 13. The CDR3 loop spans 15 amino acids. Germline CDR1 and CDR2: MNHEY and SMNVEV (reference sequence). CDR3 region: CASSYAAGASREQYF. The CDR3 coding sequence is TGTGCCAGCAGTTATGCGGCGGGAGCCTCCCGAGAGCAGTACTTC.

The V call is TRBV7-3, the J call TRBJ2-7; D possibly corresponds to TRBD2 (5 bases). The CDR3 runs to 15 residues. The V gene's germline CDR1 is SGHTA and CDR2 FQGTGA. Trimming took off 4 bases at V and 4 bases at J, with 17 bases between the two ends. In DNA, the CDR3 is TGTGCCAGCAGCTCCCGGACGGCGGGCGAATACGAGCAGTACTTC. Protein product: CASSSRTAGEYEQYF.

A few counts support this clone. The chain couples TRBV27 to TRBJ1-5, with D uncertain. Looked up from germline, CDR1 is MNHEY and CDR2 is SMNVEV (reference sequence). The V end lost 5 bases, the J end lost 7 bases, and 6 bases lay between the germline ends. There are 11 residues in the CDR3. CDR3 amino acids: CASSQCQPQHF. DNA for the CDR3: TGTGCCAGCAGTCAGTGCCAGCCCCAGCATTTT.

The gene calls are TRBV15 and TRBJ2-1; tentatively, D is TRBD2 (6 bases). The CDR3 contains 16 residues. With 1 base removed from V and 3 bases from J, the gap between germline ends came to 13 bases. From germline, CDR1 is LNHNV and CDR2 YYDKDF (reference sequence). The CDR3 region is CATSRGMAGYYNEQFF. The CDR3 region has the DNA TGTGCCACCAGCAGAGGAATGGCGGGGTACTACAATGAGCAGTTCTTC.

This chain joins TRBV30 and TRBJ1-6; TRBD1 matches at 10 bases. This CDR3 has 14 amino acids. CDR1 and CDR2 from the germline V gene are GTSNPN and SVGIG (reference sequence). With 4 bases clipped from V and 10 bases from J, the junction kept 7 bases outside the gene matches. The CDR3 nucleotides are TGTGCCTGGACCACGGACAGGGGGGTGTCACCCCTCCACTTT. It specifies CAWTTDRGVSPLHF.

The chain employs TRBV27 and TRBJ1-6, with D possibly TRBD1 on 5 matching bases. The V end was cut by 2 bases, the J end by 5 bases, with 13 bases between. The germline gives CDR1 MNHEY, CDR2 SMNVEV (reference sequence). The CDR3 is 16 amino acids. The CDR3 loop reads CASSLGQGTNNSPLHF. The CDR3 DNA sequence: TGTGCCAGCAGTTTAGGGCAGGGAACTAATAATTCACCCCTCCACTTT.

V usage is TRBV5-4 and J usage is TRBJ1-2, with a tentative D call TRBD1 (6 bases). Germline V gene data show CDR1 as SGHNT and CDR2 as YYREEE (reference sequence). CDR3 length equals 14 residues. V shed 4 bases and J shed 3 bases, with 13 bases lying between them. In DNA form, the CDR3 reads TGTGCCAGCAGCCCCGGACAGAGTTACTATGGCTACACCTTC. Translated: CASSPGQSYYGYTF.

The chain recombines TRBV10-3 with TRBJ2-5, with D maybe TRBD2 (5 bases). CDR1 ENHRY and CDR2 SYGVKD come from the germline V gene. The V end was cut by 4 bases, the J end by 7 bases, with 7 bases between. This CDR3 has 11 amino acids. The CDR3 sequence is CAISVAGTQYF. CDR3 sequence (DNA): TGTGCCATCAGTGTCGCGGGGACCCAGTACTTC.

This clone has only one observation. The chain couples TRBV12-3 or TRBV12-4 to TRBJ1-5, with TRBD1 as a possible D gene (5 bases). The CDR3 is 13 residues long. Trimming shortened V by 6 bases and J by 7 bases, and 13 bases separated the two germline ends. The CDR3 sequence is CASRFQGRQPQHF. The CDR3 DNA reads as TGTGCCAGCAGATTCCAGGGAAGGCAGCCCCAGCATTTT.

V and J are TRBV7-2 and TRBJ1-2; 7 bases align to TRBD1. The CDR3 covers 13 residues. Per germline, CDR1 SGHTA and CDR2 FQGNSA. The V gene end was trimmed by 7 bases and the J gene end by 3 bases; junction bases not matched to a gene: 5. CDR3 coding DNA: TGTGCCAGCACTCTAGACAGGGACTATGGCTACACCTTC. This gives the protein CASTLDRDYGYTF.

The V call is TRBV5-1, the J call TRBJ1-6, with D unclear. The CDR3 spans 14 residues. Germline V lookup: CDR1 SGHRS, CDR2 YFSETQ. With 0 bases removed from V and 11 bases from J, the gap between germline ends came to 12 bases. The CDR3, as DNA: TGCGCCAGCAGCTTGGAAACAGATTTGGCACCCCTCCACTTT. It translates to CASSLETDLAPLHF.

This chain uses TRBV11-2 with TRBJ2-7; the match to TRBD1 covers 8 bases. The CDR3 covers 17 residues. CDR1 is SGHAT and CDR2 is FQNNGV in the germline V gene. Unmatched junction bases numbered 11, after V lost 1 base and J lost 3 bases. CDR3 DNA sequence: TGTGCCAGCAGCTTAGTAGGAGGCGGGACAGGAGACTACGAGCAGTACTTC. Translating it yields CASSLVGGGTGDYEQYF.

The chain carries TRBV7-2 and TRBJ1-3; D is unclear. The CDR3 is 17 residues long. V lost 5 bases and J lost 0, with 17 bases in between. CDR1 is SGHTA and CDR2 is FQGNSA in the germline V gene. CDR3 loop: CASSAFPGQSSGNTIYF. CDR3 DNA sequence: TGTGCCAGCAGCGCATTTCCTGGGCAGTCCTCTGGAAACACCATATATTTT.

V is TRBV19 and J is TRBJ2-1; TRBD1 matches at 8 bases. Trimming took 6 bases from V and 2 from J; bases not matched to a gene: 3. This CDR3 spans 14 amino acids. In germline, CDR1 is LNHDA, CDR2 SQIVND (reference sequence). This CDR3 is CASRRTGTYNEQFF. The CDR3 nucleotides are TGTGCCAGTAGACGGACAGGGACCTACAATGAGCAGTTCTTC.

The CDR3 loop is CSILKALAGHGEQFF. CDR3 bases: TGCAGCATCCTGAAGGCACTAGCGGGTCACGGTGAGCAGTTCTTC. The chain is built from TRBV29-1 and TRBJ2-1; 9 bases fit TRBD2. The CDR3 consists of 15 residues. J lost 9 bases, V lost 8 bases, and 17 bases had no gene match. The germline V gene has CDR1 SQVTM and CDR2 ANQGSEA.

This clone occurred a few times. The rearrangement links TRBV4-1 to TRBJ1-5; D might be TRBD1 (5 bases). Trimming took 0 bases from V and 7 from J, leaving 13 bases between them. This CDR3 has 15 residues. From germline, CDR1 is MGHRA and CDR2 YSYEKL. The CDR3 spells CASSQDMGGGQPQHF. The DNA for the CDR3 is TGCGCCAGCAGCCAAGATATGGGGGGAGGGCAGCCCCAGCATTTT.

The chain uses TRBV7-6 and TRBJ1-5; D is possibly TRBD1 (6 bases). The CDR3 totals 17 residues. Trimming removed 1 base at V and 4 bases at J, with 17 bases between. Germline V lookup: CDR1 SGHVS, CDR2 FNYEAQ. CDR3 in DNA: TGTGCCAGCAGCTTAGAGGAGGGGGGGCCAATAAATCAGCCCCAGCATTTT. Amino acid sequence: CASSLEEGGPINQPQHF.

The chain recombines TRBV7-9 with TRBJ1-1, with 9 bases that match TRBD1. The ends lost 2 bases at V and 8 bases at J; junction bases unmatched: 6. The CDR3 consists of 14 residues. CDR1 is SEHNR, CDR2 FQNEAQ, per germline (reference sequence). The CDR3 DNA follows: TGTGCCAGCAGCTTAATTCGGACAGGGGTCGAAGCTTTCTTT. It codes for CASSLIRTGVEAFF.

The chain joins TRBV12-3 or TRBV12-4 to TRBJ1-5; 7 nucleotides match TRBD1. The CDR3 is 12 residues long. V lost 1 base to trimming and J lost 13 bases; unmatched junction nucleotides: 4. This chain's CDR3 is CASSLDPGQQHF. CDR3 sequence (DNA): TGTGCCAGCAGTTTAGATCCGGGACAGCAGCATTTT.

This clone was seen a handful of times. The rearrangement uses TRBV6-5 and TRBJ1-1, with 9 bases identical to TRBD1. CDR1 MNHEY and CDR2 SVGAGI come from the germline V gene. V trimming: 5 bases; J trimming: 4 bases; junction bases outside the gene matches: 5. This CDR3 has 14 residues. The CDR3 reads CASSLDRGGTEAFF. DNA for the CDR3: TGTGCCAGCAGTCTGGACAGGGGAGGCACTGAAGCTTTCTTT.

Points on this clone: A read error may produce the germline difference seen at one junction end. V and J are TRBV12-3 or TRBV12-4 and TRBJ2-7; D is perhaps TRBD1 (6 bases). This CDR3 is 11 amino acids long. CDR3 loop: CASSFPGQLAF. The CDR3 DNA is TGTGCCAGCAGCTTCCCTGGACAGCTCGCTTTC.

The chain links TRBV9 to TRBJ2-7, with 8 bases that match TRBD1. Germline V lookup: CDR1 SGDLS, CDR2 YYNGEE. J gave up 5 bases and V 4 bases, and 8 bases lay outside the gene matches. The CDR3 runs to 14 residues. The CDR3, as DNA: TGTGCCAGCAGCATAACAGGGGGTAGTGACGAGCAGTACTTC. It encodes CASSITGGSDEQYF.

The chain combines TRBV9 with TRBJ1-2; tentative D call: TRBD1 (5 bases). The CDR3 sequence is 13 residues long. CDR1 SGDLS and CDR2 YYNGEE come from the germline V gene. Between the trimmed V and J ends, which lost 6 bases and 7 bases, there was a span of 16 bases. The CDR3 DNA reads TGTGCCAGCACCACGTACGGGGGGGGTGGCTACACCTTC. Translated, it gives CASTTYGGGGYTF.

This clone was seen a single time. This chain links TRBV5-1 with TRBJ2-3; 10 nucleotides agree with TRBD2. CDR3 size: 17 residues. Germline CDR1 reads SGHRS; CDR2 reads YFSETQ. The ends lost 5 bases at V and 2 bases at J; junction bases unmatched: 11. This CDR3 reads CASRGGGLAGATDTQYF. CDR3 sequence (DNA): TGCGCCAGCAGGGGCGGCGGGCTAGCGGGAGCCACAGATACGCAGTATTTT.

The rearrangement links TRBV7-9 to TRBJ2-2, with 8 bases fitting TRBD2. CDR1 is SEHNR and CDR2 is FQNEAQ in the germline V gene (reference sequence). V shed 2 bases and J 5 bases; nucleotides not matched to a gene: 7. The length of the CDR3 is 16 residues. The CDR3 bases are TGTGCCAGCAGCTTAATGTCGGGAGGGTCGACCGGGGAGCTGTTTTTT. It yields the protein CASSLMSGGSTGELFF.

The chain is built from TRBV19 and TRBJ2-4, with D tentatively TRBD1 (6 bases). This CDR3 is 16 amino acids long. The germline V gene encodes CDR1 LNHDA and CDR2 SQIVND (reference sequence). The germline V and J ends were trimmed by 3 bases and 9 bases, with 21 bases remaining between them. CDR3 region: CASSMEGLADRGIQYF. CDR3 nucleotides: TGTGCCAGTAGTATGGAAGGGTTGGCGGACAGAGGCATTCAGTACTTC.

This clone was detected a few times. The J gene is TRBJ2-7, the V gene TRBV3-1 (or the pseudogene TRBV3-2); 7 nucleotides line up with TRBD1. Per the germline V gene, CDR1 is LGHDT and CDR2 is YNNKEL (reference sequence). Germline trimming cut 2 bases from V and 9 bases from J; bases unmatched to any gene: 10. The CDR3 is made up of 14 amino acids. CDR3 region: CASSQHGTAQTQYF. The CDR3 nucleotides read TGTGCCAGCAGCCAACACGGGACAGCCCAAACGCAGTACTTC.

This clone appeared a few times. The chain employs TRBV6-5 and TRBJ1-6; D not resolved. This CDR3 has 14 amino acids. Germline V gene lookup returns CDR1 MNHEY and CDR2 SVGAGI. V was shortened by 8 bases and J by 9 bases, with 17 bases between the two germline ends. CDR3 DNA: TGTGCCAGCGAAGGTGGCGGGCTCGGTTCACCCCTCCACTTT. Protein: CASEGGGLGSPLHF.

This clone was detected only once. This chain links TRBV9 with TRBJ2-1; tentative D call: TRBD1 (6 bases). The CDR3 has 14 amino acids. From germline, CDR1 is SGDLS and CDR2 YYNGEE. V was trimmed by 2 bases and J by 9 bases, leaving 15 bases between them. The CDR3 reads CASSVQGTIGEQFF. The DNA for the CDR3 is TGTGCCAGCAGCGTCCAGGGGACGATTGGTGAGCAGTTCTTC.